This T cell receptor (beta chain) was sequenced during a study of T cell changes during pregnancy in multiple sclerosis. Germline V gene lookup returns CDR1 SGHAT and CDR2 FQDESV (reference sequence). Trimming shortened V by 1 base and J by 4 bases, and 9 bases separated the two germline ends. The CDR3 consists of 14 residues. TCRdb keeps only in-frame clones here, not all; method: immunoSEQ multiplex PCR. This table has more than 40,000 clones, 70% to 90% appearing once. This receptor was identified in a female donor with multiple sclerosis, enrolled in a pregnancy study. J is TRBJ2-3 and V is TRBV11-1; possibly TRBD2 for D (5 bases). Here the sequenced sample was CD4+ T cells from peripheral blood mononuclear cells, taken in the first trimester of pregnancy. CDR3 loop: CASSLGGSADTQYF. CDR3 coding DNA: TGTGCCAGCAGCTTAGGTGGGAGTGCAGATACGCAGTATTTT.